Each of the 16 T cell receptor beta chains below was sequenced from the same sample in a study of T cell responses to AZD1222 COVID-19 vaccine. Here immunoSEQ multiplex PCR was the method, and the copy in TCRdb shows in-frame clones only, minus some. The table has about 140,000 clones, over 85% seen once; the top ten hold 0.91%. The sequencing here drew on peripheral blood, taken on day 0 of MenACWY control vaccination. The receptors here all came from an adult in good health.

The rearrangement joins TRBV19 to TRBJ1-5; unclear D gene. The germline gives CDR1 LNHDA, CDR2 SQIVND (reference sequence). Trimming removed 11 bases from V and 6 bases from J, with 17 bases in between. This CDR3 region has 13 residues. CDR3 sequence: CAGGWGRSQPQHF. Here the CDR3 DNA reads TGTGCCGGTGGTTGGGGTAGAAGTCAGCCCCAGCATTTT.

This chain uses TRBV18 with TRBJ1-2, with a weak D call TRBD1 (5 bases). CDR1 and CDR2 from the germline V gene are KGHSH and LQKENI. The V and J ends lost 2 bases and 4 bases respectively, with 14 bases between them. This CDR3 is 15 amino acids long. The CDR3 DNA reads TGTGCCAGCTCACCAAACTACTTGGGGGGCTATGGCTACACCTTC. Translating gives CASSPNYLGGYGYTF.

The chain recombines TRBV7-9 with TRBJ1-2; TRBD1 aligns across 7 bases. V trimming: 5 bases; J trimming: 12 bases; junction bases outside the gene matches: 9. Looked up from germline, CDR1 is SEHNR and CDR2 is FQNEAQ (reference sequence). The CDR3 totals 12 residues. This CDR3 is CASSPQGWENTF. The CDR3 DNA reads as TGTGCCAGCAGCCCACAGGGGTGGGAGAACACCTTC.

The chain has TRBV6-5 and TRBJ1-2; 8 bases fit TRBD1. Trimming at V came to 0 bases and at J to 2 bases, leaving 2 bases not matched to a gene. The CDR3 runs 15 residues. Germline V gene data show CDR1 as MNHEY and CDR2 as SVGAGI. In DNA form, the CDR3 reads TGTGCCAGCAGTTACTCGGGACAGGCAAACTATGGCTACACCTTC. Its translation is CASSYSGQANYGYTF.

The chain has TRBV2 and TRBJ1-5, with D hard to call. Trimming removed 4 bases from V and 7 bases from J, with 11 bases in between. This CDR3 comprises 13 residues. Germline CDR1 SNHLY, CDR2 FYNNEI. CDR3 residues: CASSASWHQPQHF. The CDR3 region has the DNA TGTGCCAGCAGTGCGTCCTGGCACCAGCCCCAGCATTTT.

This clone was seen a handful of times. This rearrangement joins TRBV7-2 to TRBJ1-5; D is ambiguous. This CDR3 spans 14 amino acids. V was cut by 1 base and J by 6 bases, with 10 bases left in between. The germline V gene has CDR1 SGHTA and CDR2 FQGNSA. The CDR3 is CASSLGGIGQPQHF. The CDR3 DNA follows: TGTGCCAGCAGCTTAGGCGGGATAGGTCAGCCCCAGCATTTT.

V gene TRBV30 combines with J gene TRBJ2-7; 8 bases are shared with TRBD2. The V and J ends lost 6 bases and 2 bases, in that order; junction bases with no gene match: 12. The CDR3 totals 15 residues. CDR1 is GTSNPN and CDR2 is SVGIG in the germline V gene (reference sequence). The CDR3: CACHTGGATTYEQYF. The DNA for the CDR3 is TGTGCCTGTCATACGGGGGGGGCGACTACCTACGAGCAGTACTTC.

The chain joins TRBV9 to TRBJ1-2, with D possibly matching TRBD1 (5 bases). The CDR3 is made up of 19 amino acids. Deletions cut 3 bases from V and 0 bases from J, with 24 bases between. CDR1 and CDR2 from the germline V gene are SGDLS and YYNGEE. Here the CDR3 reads CASSGWTSVVGGANYGYTF. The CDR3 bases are TGTGCCAGCAGCGGGTGGACTAGTGTCGTGGGAGGGGCTAACTATGGCTACACCTTC. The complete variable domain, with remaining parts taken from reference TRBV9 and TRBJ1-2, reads DSGVTQTPKHLITATGQRVTLRCSPRSGDLSVYWYQQSLDQGLQFLIQYYNGEERAKGNILERFSAQQFPDLHSELNLSSLELGDSALYFCASSGWTSVVGGANYGYTFGSGTRLTVV.

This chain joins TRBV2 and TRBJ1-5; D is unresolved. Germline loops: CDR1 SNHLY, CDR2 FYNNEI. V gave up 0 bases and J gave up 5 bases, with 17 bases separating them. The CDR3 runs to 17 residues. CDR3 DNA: TGTGCCAGCAGTGAAGCGGGGATGGATGCGGGCTATCAGCCCCAGCATTTT. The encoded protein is CASSEAGMDAGYQPQHF.

CDR3 region: CASSQDGNEQFF. CDR3 sequence (DNA): TGTGCCAGCAGCCAAGATGGCAATGAGCAGTTCTTC. This chain uses TRBV3-1 (or the pseudogene TRBV3-2) with TRBJ2-1, with D uncertain. Germline V gene lookup returns CDR1 LGHDT and CDR2 YNNKEL (reference sequence). V lost 0 bases and J 6 bases, leaving 3 bases between the germline ends. The CDR3 length is 12 residues.

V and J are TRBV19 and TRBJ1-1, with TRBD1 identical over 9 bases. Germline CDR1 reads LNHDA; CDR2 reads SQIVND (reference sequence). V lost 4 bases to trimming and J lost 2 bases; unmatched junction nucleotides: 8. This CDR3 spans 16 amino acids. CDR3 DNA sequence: TGTGCCAGTAGTAGCGACAGGGGGTCCCTAAACACTGAAGCTTTCTTT. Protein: CASSSDRGSLNTEAFF.

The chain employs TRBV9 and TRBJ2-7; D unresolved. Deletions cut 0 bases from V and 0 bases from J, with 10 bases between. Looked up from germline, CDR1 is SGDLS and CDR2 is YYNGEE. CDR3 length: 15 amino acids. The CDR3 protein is CASSVDYWSSYEQYF. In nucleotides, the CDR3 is TGTGCCAGCAGCGTAGACTACTGGAGCTCCTACGAGCAGTACTTC.

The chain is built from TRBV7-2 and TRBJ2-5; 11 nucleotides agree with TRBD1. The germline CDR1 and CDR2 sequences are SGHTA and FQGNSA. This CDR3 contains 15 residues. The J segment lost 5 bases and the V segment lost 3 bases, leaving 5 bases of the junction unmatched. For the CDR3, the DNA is TGTGCCAGCAGCTTGGACAGGGGGCAGGGGGAGACCCAGTACTTC. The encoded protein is CASSLDRGQGETQYF.

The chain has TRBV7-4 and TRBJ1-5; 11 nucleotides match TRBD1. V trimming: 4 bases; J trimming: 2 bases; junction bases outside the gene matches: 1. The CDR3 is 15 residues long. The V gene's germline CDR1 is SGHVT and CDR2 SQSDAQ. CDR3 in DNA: TGTGCCAGCAGCTGGACAGGGGGCCGCAATCAGCCCCAGCATTTT. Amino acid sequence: CASSWTGGRNQPQHF.

The CDR3 protein is CASSSQGYEQFF. The CDR3 nucleotides are TGTGCCAGCAGTTCCCAGGGGTATGAGCAGTTCTTC. The rearrangement uses TRBV27 and TRBJ2-1, with TRBD1 as a possible D gene (6 bases). CDR1 is MNHEY and CDR2 is SMNVEV in the germline V gene (reference sequence). The CDR3 spans 12 residues. V was cut by 4 bases and J by 8 bases, with 9 bases left in between.

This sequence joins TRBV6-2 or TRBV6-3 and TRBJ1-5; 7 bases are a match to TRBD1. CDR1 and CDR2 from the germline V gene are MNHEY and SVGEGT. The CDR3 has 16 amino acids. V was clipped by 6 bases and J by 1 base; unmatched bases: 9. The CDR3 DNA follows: TGTGCCAGCAGCCGTGGACAGGCTTCGAGCAATCAGCCCCAGCATTTT. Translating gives CASSRGQASSNQPQHF.